A selection of T cell receptor beta chains follows, all from one sample in a study of PD-1 blockade in classical Hodgkin lymphoma. The assay was immunoSEQ multiplex PCR, and TCRdb's table has in-frame clones only and misses some. The table includes about 97,000 clones, approximately 83% detected once. The material sequenced was peripheral blood mononuclear cells (PBMCs), taken at baseline. The receptor source for this set is a human donor with classical Hodgkin lymphoma. Each CDR3 is given with its conserved first and last residue. Each record gives: clone size, J gene, V gene, D gene, CDR3 protein, CDR3 DNA. D genes are given only for firm matches. Some rows mark clone size as missing; the rest say once, few, many or name a class of expanded clone.

NA	TRBJ2-2	TRBV7-9	TRBD2	CASSRAGLGNTGELFF	TGTGCCAGCAGCAGGGCGGGACTAGGGAACACCGGGGAGCTGTTTTTT
NA	TRBJ1-5	TRBV29-1	NA	CSVGLAGSNQPQHF	TGCAGCGTTGGTCTCGCCGGGAGCAATCAGCCCCAGCATTTT
NA	TRBJ1-2	TRBV19	NA	CASSPPGSSRSDGYTF	TGTGCCAGTAGTCCGCCGGGGTCTTCCCGATCTGATGGCTACACCTTC
NA	TRBJ2-2	TRBV7-2	TRBD1	CATRDRGKTDTGELFF	TGTGCCACCCGGGACAGGGGAAAAACGGACACCGGGGAGCTGTTTTTT
NA	TRBJ1-1	TRBV18	TRBD1	CASSPTGKSEAFF	TGTGCCAGCTCACCGACAGGGAAAAGTGAAGCTTTCTTT
NA	TRBJ2-7	TRBV5-1	NA	CASSPLPGSYEQYF	TGCGCCAGCAGCCCTCTTCCGGGTTCCTACGAGCAGTACTTC
NA	TRBJ2-3	TRBV10-3	NA	CAISDGGQSTDTQYF	TGTGCCATCAGTGATGGGGGCCAGAGCACAGATACGCAGTATTTT
once	TRBJ2-1	TRBV9	TRBD2	CASSPRLAGGPYNEQFF	TGTGCCAGCAGCCCCCGACTAGCGGGAGGGCCCTACAATGAGCAGTTCTTC
once	TRBJ2-1	TRBV10-3	NA	CAISAVRTSYNEQFF	TGTGCCATCAGCGCAGTCCGGACGTCCTACAATGAGCAGTTCTTC
NA	TRBJ1-1	TRBV2	NA	CASSGQRLGTEAFF	TGTGCCAGCAGTGGACAGCGATTGGGCACTGAAGCTTTCTTT
NA	TRBJ2-5	TRBV5-6	TRBD2	CASSTSGSETQYF	TGTGCCAGCTCCACTAGCGGGAGTGAGACCCAGTACTTC
few	TRBJ1-2	TRBV4-1	NA	CASSQTPTGGNYGYTF	TGCGCCAGCAGCCAAACCCCAACGGGAGGTAACTATGGCTACACCTTC
NA	TRBJ2-1	TRBV27	TRBD2	CASSLSRAGGGNEQFF	TGTGCCAGCAGTTTATCGAGAGCGGGAGGGGGAAATGAGCAGTTCTTC
NA	TRBJ2-5	TRBV2	NA	CASSEAVGRGSQYF	TGTGCCAGCAGTGAAGCGGTGGGGAGAGGGTCCCAGTACTTC
NA	TRBJ2-2	TRBV5-1	NA	CASSLGRGAGELFF	TGCGCCAGCAGCTTAGGTAGGGGTGCCGGGGAGCTGTTTTTT
few	TRBJ2-6	TRBV4-3	TRBD1	CASSHQGAGANVLTF	TGCGCCAGCAGCCACCAGGGGGCTGGGGCCAACGTCCTGACTTTC
NA	TRBJ2-7	TRBV18	NA	CASSLSRDFREQYF	TGTGCCAGCTCACTGTCGCGGGACTTCCGGGAGCAGTACTTC
NA	TRBJ2-2	TRBV10-3	TRBD2	CAISVGLAGGSANTGELFF	TGTGCCATCAGTGTAGGACTAGCGGGAGGGAGCGCGAACACCGGGGAGCTGTTTTTT
NA	TRBJ1-2	TRBV5-6	TRBD1	CASSFPSQGVWGYTF	TGTGCCAGCAGCTTCCCCTCTCAGGGGGTTTGGGGCTACACCTTC
NA	TRBJ2-7	TRBV7-8	TRBD2	CASSLGGRRSYEQYF	TGTGCCAGCAGCTTAGGCGGGAGGCGCTCCTACGAGCAGTACTTC
once	TRBJ2-1	TRBV7-9	NA	CASSPIADDYNEQFF	TGTGCCAGCAGCCCCATAGCGGACGACTACAATGAGCAGTTCTTC
NA	TRBJ1-1	TRBV21-1	NA	CASSHTGGEEAFF	TGTGCCAGCAGTCACACAGGGGGCGAGGAAGCTTTCTTT
NA	TRBJ1-5	TRBV2	TRBD1	CASSETGGGLPQHF	TGTGCCAGCAGTGAGACAGGGGGGGGATTGCCCCAGCATTTT
NA	TRBJ2-1	TRBV7-9	NA	CASSFQGPLSRYNEQFF	TGTGCCAGCAGCTTCCAGGGACCACTCAGTAGGTACAATGAGCAGTTCTTC
NA	TRBJ2-7	TRBV5-6	NA	CASSLVHYEQYF	TGTGCCAGCAGCTTGGTTCACTACGAGCAGTACTTC
NA	TRBJ2-7	TRBV19	TRBD2	CASSMSGLVGLFGQYF	TGTGCCAGTAGTATGTCCGGACTAGTGGGGCTCTTCGGGCAGTACTTC
NA	TRBJ2-1	TRBV6-4	NA	CASSPGPSYNEQFF	TGTGCCAGCAGCCCGGGACCCTCCTACAATGAGCAGTTCTTC
NA	TRBJ2-2	TRBV27	NA	CASKSGYTGELFF	TGTGCCAGCAAGTCGGGGTATACCGGGGAGCTGTTTTTT
NA	TRBJ2-3	TRBV5-1	NA	CASSLEGRRADTQYF	TGCGCCAGCAGCTTAGAGGGACGGCGGGCAGATACGCAGTATTTT
NA	TRBJ2-3	TRBV4-1	NA	CASSQPGTDTQYF	TGCGCCAGCAGCCAACCGGGGACAGATACGCAGTATTTT
NA	TRBJ1-5	TRBV28	NA	CASGSFNQPQHF	TGTGCCAGCGGGTCCTTCAATCAGCCCCAGCATTTT
NA	TRBJ2-7	TRBV11-2	NA	CASSLTPGPEQYF	TGTGCCAGCAGCTTAACCCCCGGGCCAGAGCAGTACTTC
NA	TRBJ2-3	TRBV28	TRBD2	CASSSGGSTDTQYF	TGTGCCAGCAGTAGCGGGGGTAGCACAGATACGCAGTATTTT
NA	TRBJ2-7	TRBV5-1	NA	CASSLVGFAYEQYF	TGCGCCAGCAGCTTGGTGGGGTTTGCCTACGAGCAGTACTTC
NA	TRBJ2-7	TRBV28	TRBD2	CANHAGTSGSPSSYEQYF	TGTGCTAACCACGCCGGGACTAGCGGGAGCCCCAGCTCCTACGAGCAGTACTTC
NA	TRBJ1-5	TRBV6-6	TRBD1	CASSSSRGNQPQHF	TGTGCCAGCAGTTCATCCAGGGGGAATCAGCCCCAGCATTTT
NA	TRBJ2-2	TRBV5-1	NA	CASSLRDGRGGELFF	TGCGCCAGCAGCTTGAGGGATGGGCGTGGCGGGGAGCTGTTTTTT
few	TRBJ1-1	TRBV9	NA	CASSVMGNTEAFF	TGTGCCAGCAGCGTGATGGGGAACACTGAAGCTTTCTTT
NA	TRBJ1-1	TRBV5-1	NA	CASSLERGTTEAFF	TGCGCCAGCAGCTTGGAAAGGGGGACCACTGAAGCTTTCTTT
NA	TRBJ2-5	TRBV7-2	NA	CASGRFQETQYF	TGTGCCAGCGGCCGATTCCAAGAGACCCAGTACTTC
NA	TRBJ2-5	TRBV12-5	NA	CASDWAETQYF	TGTGCTAGTGATTGGGCCGAGACCCAGTACTTC
NA	TRBJ2-3	TRBV2	NA	CASSTTGPDTQYF	TGTGCCAGCAGTACTACAGGGCCGGATACGCAGTATTTT
NA	TRBJ1-2	TRBV7-2	NA	CASSLDLGWGYTF	TGTGCCAGCAGCTTAGATCTGGGGTGGGGCTACACCTTC
NA	TRBJ2-5	TRBV10-3	TRBD2	CAISAGRQETQYF	TGTGCCATCAGTGCCGGGAGGCAGGAGACCCAGTACTTC
NA	TRBJ2-7	TRBV5-1	TRBD2	CASSLNTGLATTYEQYF	TGCGCCAGCAGCTTAAACACGGGACTAGCGACAACCTACGAGCAGTACTTC
NA	TRBJ2-3	TRBV4-3	NA	CASNNGPRDTQYF	TGCGCCAGCAACAACGGGCCCCGGGATACGCAGTATTTT
NA	TRBJ1-3	TRBV7-2	TRBD1	CASSYGDSSGNTIYF	TGTGCCAGCAGCTACGGGGACAGCTCTGGAAACACCATATATTTT
NA	TRBJ2-7	TRBV7-2	NA	CASSLDRPTYEQYF	TGTGCCAGCAGCTTAGACAGGCCGACCTACGAGCAGTACTTC
NA	TRBJ1-4	TRBV6-5	NA	CASKPTVANEKLFF	TGTGCCAGCAAACCGACAGTAGCGAATGAAAAACTGTTTTTT
few	TRBJ2-2	TRBV2	NA	CASFKRDTGELFF	TGTGCCAGCTTCAAGCGGGACACCGGGGAGCTGTTTTTT
NA	TRBJ1-3	TRBV2	NA	CASTVPGGSGNTIYF	TGTGCCAGCACCGTCCCCGGAGGCTCTGGAAACACCATATATTTT